The clone carrying this TCR beta chain occurred many times. Germline V gives CDR1 DFQATT, CDR2 SNEGSKA (reference sequence). CDR3 length: 15 residues. Unmatched junction bases numbered 6, after V lost 1 base and J lost 4 bases. Each CDR3 protein is one row after TCRdb ran MiXCR on the 5' RACE reads. Of under 50,000 distinct CDR3 sequences in the sample, 5.2% were seen once. The sample originates from a study of spatial heterogeneity in lung cancer. Regarding time point: sample taken at primary tumor resection. Unsorted samples of tumor, nontumor lung or frozen PBMC had their whole RNA sequenced. V gene TRBV20-1 combines with J gene TRBJ1-1, with 10 nucleotides matching TRBD1. Here the sequenced sample was PBMCs, taken at surgery. This receptor was identified in a female donor with early-stage non-small cell lung cancer. The CDR3 spells CSARGGQGGITEAFF. As DNA, the CDR3 is TGCAGTGCTAGAGGCGGACAGGGGGGAATCACTGAAGCTTTCTTT.